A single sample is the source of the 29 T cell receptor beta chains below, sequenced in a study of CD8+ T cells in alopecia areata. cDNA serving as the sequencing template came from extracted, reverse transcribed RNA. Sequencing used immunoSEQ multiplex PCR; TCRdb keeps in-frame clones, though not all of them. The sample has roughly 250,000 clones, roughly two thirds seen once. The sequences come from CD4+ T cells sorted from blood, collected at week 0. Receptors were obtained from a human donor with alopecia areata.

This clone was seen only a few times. The CDR3 bases are TGCAGCGTGAGACAGGGAACTGAAGCTTTCTTT. Its protein is CSVRQGTEAFF. This sequence joins TRBV29-1 and TRBJ1-1; 7 bases are shared with TRBD1. Trimming cost V 6 bases and J 5 bases; bases outside gene matches: 3. The CDR3 spans 11 residues. Germline V gene sequence: CDR1 SQVTM, CDR2 ANQGSEA.

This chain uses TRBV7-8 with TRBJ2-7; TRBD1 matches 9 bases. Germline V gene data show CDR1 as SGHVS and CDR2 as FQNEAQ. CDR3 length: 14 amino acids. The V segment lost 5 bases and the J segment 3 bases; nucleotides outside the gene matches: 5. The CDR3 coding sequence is TGTGCCAGCAGCCATGGGACAGGGATCTACGAGCAGTACTTC. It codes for CASSHGTGIYEQYF.

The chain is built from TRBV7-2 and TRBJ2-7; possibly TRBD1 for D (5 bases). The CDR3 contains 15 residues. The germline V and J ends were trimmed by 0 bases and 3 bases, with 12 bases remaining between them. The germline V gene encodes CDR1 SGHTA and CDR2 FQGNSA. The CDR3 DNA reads TGTGCCAGCAGCTTAGCGGGTAGGCAGGGCTACGAGCAGTACTTC. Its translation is CASSLAGRQGYEQYF.

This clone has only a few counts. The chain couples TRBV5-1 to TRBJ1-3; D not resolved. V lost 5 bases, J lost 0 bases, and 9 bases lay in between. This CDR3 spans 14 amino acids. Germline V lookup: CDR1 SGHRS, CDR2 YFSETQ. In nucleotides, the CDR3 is TGCGCCAGCAGTCAGGCGAGCTCTGGAAACACCATATATTTT. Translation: CASSQASSGNTIYF.

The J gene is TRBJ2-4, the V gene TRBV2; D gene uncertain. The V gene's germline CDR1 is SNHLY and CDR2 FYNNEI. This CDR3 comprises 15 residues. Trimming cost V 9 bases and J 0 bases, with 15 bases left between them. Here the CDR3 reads CASQDNQLAKNIQYF. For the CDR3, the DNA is TGTGCCAGTCAAGACAACCAACTAGCCAAAAACATTCAGTACTTC.

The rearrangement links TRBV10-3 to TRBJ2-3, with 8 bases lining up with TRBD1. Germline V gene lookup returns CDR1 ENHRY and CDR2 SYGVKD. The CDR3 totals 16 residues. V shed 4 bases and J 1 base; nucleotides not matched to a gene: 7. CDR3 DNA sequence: TGTGCCATCAGTGGACGGGACAGGTTGGGCACAGATACGCAGTATTTT. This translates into CAISGRDRLGTDTQYF.

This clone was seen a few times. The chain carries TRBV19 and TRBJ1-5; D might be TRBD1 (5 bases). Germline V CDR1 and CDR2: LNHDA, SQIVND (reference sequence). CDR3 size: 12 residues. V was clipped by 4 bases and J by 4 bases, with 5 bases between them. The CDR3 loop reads CASSTGNQPQHF. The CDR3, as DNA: TGTGCCAGTAGTACAGGGAATCAGCCCCAGCATTTT.

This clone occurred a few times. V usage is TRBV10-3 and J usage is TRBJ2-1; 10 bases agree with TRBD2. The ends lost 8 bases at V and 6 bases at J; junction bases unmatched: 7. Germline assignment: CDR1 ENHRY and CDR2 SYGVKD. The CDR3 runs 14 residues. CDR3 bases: TGTGCCATCCGGACTAGCGGTACCCCCAATGAGCAGTTCTTC. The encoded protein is CAIRTSGTPNEQFF.

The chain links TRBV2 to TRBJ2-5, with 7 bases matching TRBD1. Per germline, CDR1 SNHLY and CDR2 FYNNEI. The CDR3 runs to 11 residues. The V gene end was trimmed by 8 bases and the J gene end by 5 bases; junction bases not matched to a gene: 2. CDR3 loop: CASQDRETQYF. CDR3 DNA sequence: TGTGCCAGCCAGGACAGGGAGACCCAGTACTTC.

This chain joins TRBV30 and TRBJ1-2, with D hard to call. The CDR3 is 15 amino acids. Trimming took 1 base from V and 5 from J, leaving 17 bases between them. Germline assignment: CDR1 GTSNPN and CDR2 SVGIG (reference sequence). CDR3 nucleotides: TGTGCCTGGAGTGCTCGGTTCGACCTGCGATATGGCTACACCTTC. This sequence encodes CAWSARFDLRYGYTF. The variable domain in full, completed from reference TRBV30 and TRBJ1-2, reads SQTIHQWPATLVQPVGSPLSLECTVEGTSNPNLYWYRQAAGRGLQLLFYSVGIGQISSEVPQNLSASRPQDRQFILSSKKLLLSDSGFYLCAWSARFDLRYGYTFGSGTRLTVV.

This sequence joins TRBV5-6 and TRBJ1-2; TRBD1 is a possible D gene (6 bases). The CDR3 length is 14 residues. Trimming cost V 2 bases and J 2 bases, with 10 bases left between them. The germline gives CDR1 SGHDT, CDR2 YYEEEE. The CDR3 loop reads CASSFSGVNYGYTF. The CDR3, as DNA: TGTGCCAGCAGCTTTTCAGGGGTCAACTATGGCTACACCTTC.

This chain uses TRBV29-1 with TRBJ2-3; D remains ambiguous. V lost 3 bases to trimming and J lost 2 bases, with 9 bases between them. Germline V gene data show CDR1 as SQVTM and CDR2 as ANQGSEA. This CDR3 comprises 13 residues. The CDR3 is CSVEGPNTDTQYF. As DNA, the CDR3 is TGCAGCGTTGAGGGCCCGAACACAGATACGCAGTATTTT.

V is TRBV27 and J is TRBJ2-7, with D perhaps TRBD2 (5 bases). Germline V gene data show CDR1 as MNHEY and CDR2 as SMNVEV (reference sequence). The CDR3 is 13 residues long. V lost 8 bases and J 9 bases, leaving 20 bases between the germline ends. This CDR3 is CASASGSTFSQYF. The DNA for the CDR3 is TGTGCCAGCGCCTCGGGGAGTACCTTCTCGCAGTACTTC.

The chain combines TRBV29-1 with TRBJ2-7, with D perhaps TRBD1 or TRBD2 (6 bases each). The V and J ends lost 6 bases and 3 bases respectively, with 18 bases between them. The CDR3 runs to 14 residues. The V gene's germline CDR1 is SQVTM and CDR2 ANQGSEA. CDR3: CSVGGGRRDYEQYF. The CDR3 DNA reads TGCAGCGTCGGAGGGGGAAGGCGGGACTACGAGCAGTACTTC.

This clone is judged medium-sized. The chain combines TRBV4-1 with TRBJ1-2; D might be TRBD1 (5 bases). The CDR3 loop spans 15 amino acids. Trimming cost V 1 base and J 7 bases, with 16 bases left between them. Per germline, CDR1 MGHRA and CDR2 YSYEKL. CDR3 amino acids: CASSQGTTAYGGYTF. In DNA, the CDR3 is TGCGCCAGCAGCCAAGGTACGACAGCTTATGGTGGCTACACCTTC.

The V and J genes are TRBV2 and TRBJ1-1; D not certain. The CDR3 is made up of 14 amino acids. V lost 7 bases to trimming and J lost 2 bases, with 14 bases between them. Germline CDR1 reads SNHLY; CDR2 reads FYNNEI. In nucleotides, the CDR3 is TGTGCCAGCACCAAGGGAGGCATTAACACTGAAGCTTTCTTT. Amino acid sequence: CASTKGGINTEAFF.

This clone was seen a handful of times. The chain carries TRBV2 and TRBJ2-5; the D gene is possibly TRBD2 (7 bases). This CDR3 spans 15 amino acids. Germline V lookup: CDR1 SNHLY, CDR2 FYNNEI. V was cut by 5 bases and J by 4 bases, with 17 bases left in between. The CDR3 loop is CASSSGGPLRETQYF. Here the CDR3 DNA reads TGTGCCAGCAGTTCCGGGGGGCCCCTTCGAGAGACCCAGTACTTC.

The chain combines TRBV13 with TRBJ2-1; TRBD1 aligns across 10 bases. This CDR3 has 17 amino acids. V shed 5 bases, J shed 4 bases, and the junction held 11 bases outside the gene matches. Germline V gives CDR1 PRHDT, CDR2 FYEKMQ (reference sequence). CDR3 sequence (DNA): TGTGCCAGCAGCCGCGTGACCGGGACAGGGGAGTACAATGAGCAGTTCTTC. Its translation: CASSRVTGTGEYNEQFF. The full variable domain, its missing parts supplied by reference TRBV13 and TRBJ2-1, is AAGVIQSPRHLIKEKRETATLKCYPIPRHDTVYWYQQGPGQDPQFLISFYEKMQSDKGSIPDRFSAQQFSDYHSELNMSSLELGDSALYFCASSRVTGTGEYNEQFFGPGTRLTVL.

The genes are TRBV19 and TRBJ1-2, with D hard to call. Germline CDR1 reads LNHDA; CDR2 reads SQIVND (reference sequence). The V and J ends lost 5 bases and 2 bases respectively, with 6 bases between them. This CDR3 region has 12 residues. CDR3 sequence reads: CASSAENYGYTF. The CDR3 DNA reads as TGTGCCAGTAGTGCTGAGAACTATGGCTACACCTTC. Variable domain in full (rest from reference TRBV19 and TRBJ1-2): DGGITQSPKYLFRKEGQNVTLSCEQNLNHDAMYWYRQDPGQGLRLIYYSQIVNDFQKGDIAEGYSVSREKKESFPLTVTSAQKNPTAFYLCASSAENYGYTFGSGTRLTVV.

The CDR3 sequence is CASSWGGLGLEEQYF. The CDR3 DNA reads as TGTGCCAGCAGCTGGGGGGGGCTCGGCCTGGAGGAGCAGTACTTC. This chain links TRBV7-2 with TRBJ2-7, with D possibly TRBD2 on 7 matching bases. The CDR3 covers 15 residues. With 4 bases removed from V and 7 bases from J, the gap between germline ends came to 20 bases. CDR1 and CDR2 (germline): SGHTA, FQGNSA.

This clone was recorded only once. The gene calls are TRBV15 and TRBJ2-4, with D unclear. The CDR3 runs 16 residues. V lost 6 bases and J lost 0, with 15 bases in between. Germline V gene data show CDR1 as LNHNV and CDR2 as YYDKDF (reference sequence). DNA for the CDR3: TGTGCCACCAGACCGATTTTAGAGCTAGCCAAAAACATTCAGTACTTC. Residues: CATRPILELAKNIQYF.

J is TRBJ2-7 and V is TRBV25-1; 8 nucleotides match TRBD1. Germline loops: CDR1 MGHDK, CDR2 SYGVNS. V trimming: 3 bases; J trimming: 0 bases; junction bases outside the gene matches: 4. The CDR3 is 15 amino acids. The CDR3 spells CASSEYRGFSYEQYF. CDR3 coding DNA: TGTGCCAGCAGTGAGTACAGGGGGTTCTCCTACGAGCAGTACTTC.

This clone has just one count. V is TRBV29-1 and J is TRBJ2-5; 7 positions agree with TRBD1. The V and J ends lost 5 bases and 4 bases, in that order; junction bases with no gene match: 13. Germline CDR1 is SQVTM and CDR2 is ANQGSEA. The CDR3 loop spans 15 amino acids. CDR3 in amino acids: CSVFGTVQRGETQYF. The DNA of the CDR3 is TGCAGCGTTTTCGGGACAGTTCAAAGGGGAGAGACCCAGTACTTC.

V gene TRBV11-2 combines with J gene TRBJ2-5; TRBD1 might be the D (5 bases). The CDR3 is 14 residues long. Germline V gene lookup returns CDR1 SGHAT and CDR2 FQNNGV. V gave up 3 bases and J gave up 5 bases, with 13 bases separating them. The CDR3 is CASSFQRAGETQYF. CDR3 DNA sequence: TGTGCCAGCAGCTTTCAACGGGCAGGGGAGACCCAGTACTTC.

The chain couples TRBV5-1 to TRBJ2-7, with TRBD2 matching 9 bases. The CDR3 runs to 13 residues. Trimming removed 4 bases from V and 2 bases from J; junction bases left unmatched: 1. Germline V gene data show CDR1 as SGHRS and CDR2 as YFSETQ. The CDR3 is CASSGTSPYEQYF. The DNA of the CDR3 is TGCGCCAGCAGCGGGACTAGCCCCTACGAGCAGTACTTC.

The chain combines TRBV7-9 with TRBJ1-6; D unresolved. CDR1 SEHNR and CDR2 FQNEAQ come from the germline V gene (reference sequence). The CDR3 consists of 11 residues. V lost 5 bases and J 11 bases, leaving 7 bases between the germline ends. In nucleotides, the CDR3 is TGTGCCAGCAGCCGAATTCCACCCCTCCACTTT. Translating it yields CASSRIPPLHF.

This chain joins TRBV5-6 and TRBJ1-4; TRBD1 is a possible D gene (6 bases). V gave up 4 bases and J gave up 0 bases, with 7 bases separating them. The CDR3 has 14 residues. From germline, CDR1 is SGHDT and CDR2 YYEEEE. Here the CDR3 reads CASSEGATNEKLFF. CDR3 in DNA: TGTGCCAGCAGCGAGGGGGCAACTAATGAAAAACTGTTTTTT.

DNA of the CDR3: TGCGCCAGCAGTCAATCGAACACAGATACGCAGTATTTT. Amino acids: CASSQSNTDTQYF. The chain couples TRBV23-1 to TRBJ2-3; D is uncertain. TRBV23-1 qualifies as an ORF whose function is uncertain. Trimming took 0 bases from V and 2 from J, leaving 3 bases between them. This CDR3 spans 13 amino acids.

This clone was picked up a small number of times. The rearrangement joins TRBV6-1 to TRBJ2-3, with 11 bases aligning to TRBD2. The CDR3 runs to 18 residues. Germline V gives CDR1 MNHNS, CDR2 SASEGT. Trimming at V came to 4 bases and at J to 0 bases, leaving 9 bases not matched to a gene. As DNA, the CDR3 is TGTGCCAGCAGTGGTTGGGGGACTAGCGGTACTAGCACAGATACGCAGTATTTT. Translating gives CASSGWGTSGTSTDTQYF.